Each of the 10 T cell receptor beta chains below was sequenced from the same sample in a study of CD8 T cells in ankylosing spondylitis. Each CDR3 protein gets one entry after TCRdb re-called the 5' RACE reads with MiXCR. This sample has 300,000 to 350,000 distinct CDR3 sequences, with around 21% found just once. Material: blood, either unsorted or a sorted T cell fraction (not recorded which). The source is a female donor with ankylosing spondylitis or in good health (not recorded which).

DNA of the CDR3: TGTGCCAGCAGCCCAGGTCCCCACCTGGATACGCAGTATTTT. Protein sequence: CASSPGPHLDTQYF. The chain links TRBV7-2 to TRBJ2-3; D is undetermined. The CDR3 length is 14 residues. V was trimmed by 5 bases and J by 6 bases, leaving 15 bases between them. Germline V gene data show CDR1 as SGHTA and CDR2 as FQGNSA.

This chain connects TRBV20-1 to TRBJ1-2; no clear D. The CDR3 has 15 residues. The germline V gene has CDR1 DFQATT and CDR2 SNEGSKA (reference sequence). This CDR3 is CSAPAPHGSNYGYTF. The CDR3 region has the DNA TGCAGCGCCCCGGCGCCCCACGGGAGTAACTATGGCTACACCTTC.

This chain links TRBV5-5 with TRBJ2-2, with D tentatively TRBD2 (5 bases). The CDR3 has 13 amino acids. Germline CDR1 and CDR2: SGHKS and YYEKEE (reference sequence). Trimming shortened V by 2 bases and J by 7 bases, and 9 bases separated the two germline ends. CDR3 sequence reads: CASSFPGIGELFF. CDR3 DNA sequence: TGTGCCAGCAGCTTCCCGGGAATCGGGGAGCTGTTTTTT.

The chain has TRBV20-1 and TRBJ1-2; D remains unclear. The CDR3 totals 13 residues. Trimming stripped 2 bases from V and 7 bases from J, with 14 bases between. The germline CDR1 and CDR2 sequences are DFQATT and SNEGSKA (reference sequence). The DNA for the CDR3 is TGCAGTGCTAGAACCCCGAATTTGGGTGGCTACACCTTC. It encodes CSARTPNLGGYTF.

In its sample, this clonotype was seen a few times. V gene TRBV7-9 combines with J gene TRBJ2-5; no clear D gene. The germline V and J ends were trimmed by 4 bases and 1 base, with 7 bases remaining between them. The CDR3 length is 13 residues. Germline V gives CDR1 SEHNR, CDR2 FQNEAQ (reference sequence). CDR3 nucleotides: TGTGCCAGCAGCTCGACGTCCCAAGAGACCCAGTACTTC. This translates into CASSSTSQETQYF.

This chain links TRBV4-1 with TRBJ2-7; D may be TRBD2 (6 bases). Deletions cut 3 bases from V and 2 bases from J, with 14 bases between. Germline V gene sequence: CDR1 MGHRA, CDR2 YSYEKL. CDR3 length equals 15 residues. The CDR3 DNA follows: TGCGCCAGCAGCCACCCAATAGGGGAGGCCTACGAGCAGTACTTC. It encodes CASSHPIGEAYEQYF.

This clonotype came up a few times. CDR3 sequence reads: CASKVRSVAEAFF. As DNA, the CDR3 is TGTGCCAGCAAGGTTAGGTCTGTCGCTGAAGCTTTCTTT. The chain recombines TRBV12-3 or TRBV12-4 with TRBJ1-1; D remains unclear. CDR3 length: 13 amino acids. Trimming took off 7 bases at V and 6 bases at J, with 15 bases between the two ends.

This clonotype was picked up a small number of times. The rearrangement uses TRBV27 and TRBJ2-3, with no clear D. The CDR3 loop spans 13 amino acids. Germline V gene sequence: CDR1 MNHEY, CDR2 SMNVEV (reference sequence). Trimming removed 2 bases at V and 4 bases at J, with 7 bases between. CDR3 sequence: CASSLGVADTQYF. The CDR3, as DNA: TGTGCCAGCAGTTTAGGTGTGGCAGATACGCAGTATTTT.

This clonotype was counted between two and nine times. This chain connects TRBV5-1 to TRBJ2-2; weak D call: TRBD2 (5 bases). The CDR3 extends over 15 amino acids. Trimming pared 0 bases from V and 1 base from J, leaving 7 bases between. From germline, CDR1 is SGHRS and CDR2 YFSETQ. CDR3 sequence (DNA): TGCGCCAGCAGCTTGGAGCGGATGAACACCGGGGAGCTGTTTTTT. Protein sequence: CASSLERMNTGELFF.

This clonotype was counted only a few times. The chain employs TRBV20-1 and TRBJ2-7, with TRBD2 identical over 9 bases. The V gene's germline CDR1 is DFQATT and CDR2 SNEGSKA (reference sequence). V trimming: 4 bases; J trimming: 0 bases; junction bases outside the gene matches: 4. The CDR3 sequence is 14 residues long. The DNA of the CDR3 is TGCAGTGCTATCAGCGGGAGGACCTCCTACGAGCAGTACTTC. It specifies CSAISGRTSYEQYF.